One TCR beta chain is described in this entry. Its antigen is still unknown. This sample was taken from a study of T cells expressing NK-cell markers. Study as a whole: Obtained from sorted CD3+CD56+NKG2C+, CD3+CD56+NKG2C- and CD3+CD56-NKG2C+ T cells were the TCR beta repertoires.

This CDR3 contains 15 residues. Germline assignment: CDR1 SGHVS and CDR2 FNYEAQ. Study observations and caveats: Where a handful of donors were concerned, these clonotypes also led the CD3+CD56-NKG2C+ fraction. Six of the donors carried dominant NKG2C+ clonotypes that took up roughly 1.0-8% of their CD8+ T cells.

It was by 5'RACE template switching with UMIs that TCR beta cDNA was made. TCRdb reprocessed the 5' RACE reads and stores each CDR3 protein as one record, lacking DNA. This listing includes some 460,000 distinct CDR3 sequences. The genes are TRBV7-6 and TRBJ2-5; lacking DNA, the TRBD1 call made by TCRdb goes unchecked. This receptor was obtained from a woman aged 45-60 years in good health. Sequenced: blood T cells: a sorted CD56 or NKG2C T cell subset, CD4+ or CD8+ T cells, or bulk PBMC T cells (not recorded which). This CDR3 reads CASSSEGRGQETQYF. The full variable domain, with the rest looked up from reference TRBV7-6 and TRBJ2-5, is GAGVSQSPRYKVTKRGQDVALRCDPISGHVSLYWYRQALGQGPEFLTYFNYEAQQDKSGLPNDRFSAERPEGSISTLTIQRTEQRDSAMYRCASSSEGRGQETQYFGPGTRLLVL.